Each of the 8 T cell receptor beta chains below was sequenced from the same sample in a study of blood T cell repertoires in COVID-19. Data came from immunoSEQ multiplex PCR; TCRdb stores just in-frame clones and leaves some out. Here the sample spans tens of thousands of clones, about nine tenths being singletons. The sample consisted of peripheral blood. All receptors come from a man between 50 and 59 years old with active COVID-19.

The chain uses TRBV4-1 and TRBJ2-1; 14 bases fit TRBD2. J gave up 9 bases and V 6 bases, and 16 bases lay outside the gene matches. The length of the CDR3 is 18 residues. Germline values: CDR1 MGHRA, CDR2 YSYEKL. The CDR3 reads CASSQTGHPGLAGGEQFF. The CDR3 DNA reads TGCGCCAGCAGTCAGACCGGACACCCTGGACTAGCGGGGGGTGAGCAGTTCTTC.

The CDR3 DNA is TGTGCCACCGGACAGGCGGGGACTAGCGGGAAGCAGTACTTC. Amino acids: CATGQAGTSGKQYF. This chain connects TRBV27 to TRBJ2-7, with 13 positions matching TRBD2. The J segment lost 8 bases and the V segment lost 10 bases, leaving 11 bases of the junction unmatched. The CDR3 is 14 residues long. Germline V gene data show CDR1 as MNHEY and CDR2 as SMNVEV (reference sequence).

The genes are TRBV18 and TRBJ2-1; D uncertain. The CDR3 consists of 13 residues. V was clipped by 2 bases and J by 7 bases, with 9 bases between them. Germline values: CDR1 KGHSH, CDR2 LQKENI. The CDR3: CASSPADPNEQFF. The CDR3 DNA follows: TGTGCCAGCTCACCAGCGGATCCGAATGAGCAGTTCTTC. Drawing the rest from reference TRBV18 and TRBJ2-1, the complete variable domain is NAGVMQNPRHLVRRRGQEARLRCSPMKGHSHVYWYRQLPEEGLKFMVYLQKENIIDESGMPKERFSAEFPKEGPSILRIQQVVRGDSAAYFCASSPADPNEQFFGPGTRLTVL.

DNA of the CDR3: TGTGCCAGCTCACCGGGACAGGATCCCTATGGCTACACCTTC. This encodes CASSPGQDPYGYTF. The chain uses TRBV18 and TRBJ1-2; 8 bases line up with TRBD1. The J segment lost 4 bases and the V segment lost 3 bases, leaving 4 bases of the junction unmatched. The CDR3 contains 14 residues. Looked up from germline, CDR1 is KGHSH and CDR2 is LQKENI.

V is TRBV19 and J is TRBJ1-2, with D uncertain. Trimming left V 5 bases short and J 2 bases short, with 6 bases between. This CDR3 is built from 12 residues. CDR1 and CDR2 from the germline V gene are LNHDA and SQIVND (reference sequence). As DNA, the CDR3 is TGTGCCAGTAGTCCAGGAAACTATGGCTACACCTTC. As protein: CASSPGNYGYTF.

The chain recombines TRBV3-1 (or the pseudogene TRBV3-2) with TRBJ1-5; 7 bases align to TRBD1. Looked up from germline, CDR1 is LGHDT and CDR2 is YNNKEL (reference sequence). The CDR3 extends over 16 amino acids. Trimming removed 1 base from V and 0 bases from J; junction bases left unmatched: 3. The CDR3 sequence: CASSQGQGRSNQPQHF. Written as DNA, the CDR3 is TGTGCCAGCAGCCAAGGACAGGGCCGTAGCAATCAGCCCCAGCATTTT.

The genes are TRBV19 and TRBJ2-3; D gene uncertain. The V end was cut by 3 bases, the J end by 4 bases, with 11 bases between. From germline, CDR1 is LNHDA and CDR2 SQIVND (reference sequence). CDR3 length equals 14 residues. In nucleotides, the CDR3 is TGTGCCAGTAGTATCCGTGTCCTTGCAGATACGCAGTATTTT. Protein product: CASSIRVLADTQYF.

In DNA form, the CDR3 reads TGTGCCAGCAGCCAATTAACAGGGGGGCGAGAGACCCAGTACTTC. Its translation: CASSQLTGGRETQYF. V gene TRBV14 combines with J gene TRBJ2-5; 8 bases line up with TRBD1. J was trimmed by 4 bases and V by 2 bases; bases with no gene match: 6. This CDR3 has 15 amino acids. From germline, CDR1 is SGHDN and CDR2 FVKESK.